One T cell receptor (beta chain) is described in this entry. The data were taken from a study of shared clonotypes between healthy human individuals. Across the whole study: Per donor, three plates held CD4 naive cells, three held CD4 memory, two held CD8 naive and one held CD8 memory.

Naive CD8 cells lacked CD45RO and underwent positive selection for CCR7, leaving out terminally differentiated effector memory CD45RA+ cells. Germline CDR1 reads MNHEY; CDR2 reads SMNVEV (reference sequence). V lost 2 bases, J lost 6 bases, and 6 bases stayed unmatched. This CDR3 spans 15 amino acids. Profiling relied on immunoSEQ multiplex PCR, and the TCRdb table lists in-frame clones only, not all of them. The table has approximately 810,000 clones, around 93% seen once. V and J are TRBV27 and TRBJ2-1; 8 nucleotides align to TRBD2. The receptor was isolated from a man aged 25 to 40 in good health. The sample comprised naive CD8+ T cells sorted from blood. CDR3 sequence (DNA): TGTGCCAGCAGTTTAGGGACTAGGGCGGGCAATGAGCAGTTCTTC. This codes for CASSLGTRAGNEQFF.